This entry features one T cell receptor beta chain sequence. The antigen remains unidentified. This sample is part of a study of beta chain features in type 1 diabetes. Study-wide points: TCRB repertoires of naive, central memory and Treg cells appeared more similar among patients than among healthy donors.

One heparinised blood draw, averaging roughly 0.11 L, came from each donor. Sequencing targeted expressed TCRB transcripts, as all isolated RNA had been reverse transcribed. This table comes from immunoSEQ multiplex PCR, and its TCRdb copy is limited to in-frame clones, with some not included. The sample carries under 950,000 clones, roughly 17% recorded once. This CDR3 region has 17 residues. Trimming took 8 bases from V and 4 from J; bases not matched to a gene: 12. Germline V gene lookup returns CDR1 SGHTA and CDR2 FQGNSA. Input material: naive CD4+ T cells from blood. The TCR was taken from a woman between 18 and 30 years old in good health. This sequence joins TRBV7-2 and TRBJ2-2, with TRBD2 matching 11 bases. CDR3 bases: TGTGCCAGCTCCCTTATGGGGACTAGCGGTATCACCGGGGAGCTGTTTTTT. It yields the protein CASSLMGTSGITGELFF.